The sequence of this T cell receptor beta chain was determined in a study of blood T cell repertoires in COVID-19. Looking at the study overall: From T cells, B-cell-depleted T cells, or PBMCs came the material, which was cDNA or gDNA.

Original analysis: By means of reference gene primer amplification, nucleated cell counts were estimated. The data were produced by immunoSEQ multiplex PCR, yet TCRdb's version contains in-frame clones alone and is incomplete. Clonal size and the V and J genes are those of that table, whereas D and trimming came from the DNA. The data contain hundreds of thousands of clones, about 87% of them seen just once; the ten biggest clones take up 10%. Participants' own reports of clinical history determined their cohort assignment. All recovered Cohort 3 donors got two negative PCRs, got clearance, or saw symptom resolution. The CDR3 has 14 amino acids. Looked up from germline, CDR1 is MNHEY and CDR2 is SVGAGI. Trimming removed 6 bases from V and 10 bases from J, with 21 bases in between.

The V and J genes are TRBV6-5 and TRBJ1-1; D remains unclear. The sequence derives from a woman in her 50s who had recovered from COVID-19. Sample: PBMCs or T cells enriched from blood (not recorded which). This chain's CDR3 is CASRPRTVSAGAFF. The CDR3 nucleotides are TGTGCCAGCAGGCCCCGGACCGTATCGGCGGGAGCTTTCTTT.